The source of this TCR beta chain is a study of blood T cells in healthy people across ages. Study results and caveats: Shifts in expanded clonotypes may have been confounded by donor CMV status, which was unknown.

Sample-barcoded 5' priming and a J-beta primer mix drove a second PCR of 7 to 11 cycles. MiXCR was run by TCRdb on the 5' RACE reads, yielding one entry per CDR3 protein. The sample consists of 1.8 million or so distinct CDR3 sequences, 30% to 40% of them appearing once. With 0 bases removed from V and 3 bases from J, the gap between germline ends came to 20 bases. The germline gives CDR1 MGHRA, CDR2 YSYEKL. The CDR3 runs to 18 residues. About this clonotype: What it recognizes is unknown.

The origin of this receptor is a human donor in good health. The specimen was blood. The J gene is TRBJ1-1, the V gene TRBV4-1; D remains ambiguous. CDR3 region: CASSQEALTSHRDTEAFF. CDR3 DNA: TGCGCCAGCAGCCAAGAAGCGTTAACGAGTCACCGAGACACTGAAGCTTTCTTT.